In its sample, the clone carrying this T cell receptor (beta chain) was seen a few times. These data belong to a study of control samples from healthy donors and cancer patients. Measured with immunoSEQ multiplex PCR; TCRdb has only the in-frame clones, and not every one. The data show under 300,000 clones, 82% seen once. The sample comprised PBMCs. The TCR was taken from a woman between 55 and 75 years old with lung cancer.

The CDR3 nucleotides read TGCGCCAGCAGCAAAGCAAAAGGAATAGACTTCACGGACGAGCAGTACTTC. It encodes CASSKAKGIDFTDEQYF. The rearrangement uses TRBV5-1 and TRBJ2-7; D is uncertain. Germline V gives CDR1 SGHRS, CDR2 YFSETQ. V dropped 4 bases and J dropped 5 bases, with 25 bases sitting between them. The CDR3 runs 17 residues.